Listed below are T cell receptor beta chains from one sample, sequenced in a study of shared T cell receptors in the human thymus. Measured with immunoSEQ multiplex PCR; TCRdb has only the in-frame clones, and not every one. The sample carries almost 550,000 clones, approximately 80% recorded once. These same data were also listed under a study on human thymus T cells.

Sequenced material: thymocytes. These receptors all come from a boy less than two years old with a congenital heart defect. CDR3s include the opening cysteine and the closing phenylalanine or tryptophan. A D gene is named only where the DNA matches it firmly. Some rows mark clone size as missing; the rest say once, few, many or name a class of expanded clone.

TRBD2	TRBV28	TRBJ2-3	-	TGTGCCAGCAGTGCCCCGGGACTAGCGGGAGGGCCGATCACAGATACGCAGTATTTT	CASSAPGLAGGPITDTQYF
-	TRBV10-1	TRBJ2-7	-	TGCGCCAGCAGTGCGAGGAGGACCCTCGGGGAGCAGTACTTC	CASSARRTLGEQYF
TRBD1	TRBV7-2	TRBJ1-4	-	TGTGCCAGCAGCACTCGACAGGGGCAAGGTGAAAAACTGTTTTTT	CASSTRQGQGEKLFF
TRBD1	TRBV15	TRBJ2-1	-	TGTGCCACCAGCAGCCCCCCCAACCGGGACAGCCTCTACAATGAGCAGTTCTTC	CATSSPPNRDSLYNEQFF
TRBD2	TRBV14	TRBJ2-2	few	TGTGCCAGCAGCCAAGACGGGTTAGCGGGAGAGAAGAACACCGGGGAGCTGTTTTTT	CASSQDGLAGEKNTGELFF
-	TRBV20-1	TRBJ1-2	-	TGCAGTCTCTACGATGGCTACACCTTC	CSLYDGYTF
TRBD2	TRBV6-5	TRBJ2-7	-	TGTGCCAGCAGTTACTCGATCGGGAGGCCCATCTACGAGCAGTACTTC	CASSYSIGRPIYEQYF
-	TRBV6-5	TRBJ1-2	-	TGTGCCAGCAGGGACACACCACAGGGTTATGGCTACACCTTC	CASRDTPQGYGYTF
-	TRBV21-1	TRBJ1-6	-	TGTGCCAGCAGCAAAGCATGTGGAGGTAATTCACCCCTCCACTTT	CASSKACGGNSPLHF
-	TRBV6-1	TRBJ2-5	few	TGTGCCAGCAGTGAGTCAGTTCAAGAGACCCAGTACTTC	CASSESVQETQYF
TRBD2	TRBV25-1	TRBJ2-1	-	TGTGCCAGCGGCAGCGGGAGGGCCCAGTTTAATGAGCAGTTCTTC	CASGSGRAQFNEQFF
TRBD1	TRBV27	TRBJ1-1	-	TGTGCCAGCAGTTTCTCCCAGGGGGTTGAAGCTTTCTTT	CASSFSQGVEAFF
TRBD1	TRBV9	TRBJ1-1	-	TGTGCCAGCAGCTCGGGACAGGGCTACACTGAAGCTTTCTTT	CASSSGQGYTEAFF
TRBD1	TRBV4-3	TRBJ1-5	-	TGCGCCAGCAGCCAAAACAGGGGGCAGAGCAATCAGCCCCAGCATTTT	CASSQNRGQSNQPQHF
TRBD1	TRBV30	TRBJ1-2	-	TGTGCCTGGAGTACCCCCTACGGACAGGGAACCTATGGCTACACCTTC	CAWSTPYGQGTYGYTF
-	TRBV27	TRBJ2-7	once	TGTGCCAGCAGTTCCGGGAACCTGACAACCTACGAGCAGTACTTC	CASSSGNLTTYEQYF
TRBD2	TRBV11-3	TRBJ2-1	-	TGTGCCAGCAGCTTGTCACTAGCGGGCTCCTACAATGAGCAGTTCTTC	CASSLSLAGSYNEQFF
TRBD1	TRBV10-3	TRBJ2-7	-	TGTGCCATCAGAAACCGGGACAGTTATTACGAGCAGTACTTC	CAIRNRDSYYEQYF
TRBD2	TRBV28	TRBJ2-7	few	TGTGCCAGCATCTGGGGAACTAGCGGGCCTGACGATAGCCACGAGCAGTACTTC	CASIWGTSGPDDSHEQYF
TRBD2	TRBV27	TRBJ2-3	-	TGTGCCAGCAGGGGCGGGAGGCCCCCAGATACGCAGTATTTT	CASRGGRPPDTQYF
TRBD1	TRBV18	TRBJ2-7	-	TGTGCCAGCTCACCCCGGGACAGGTACCCCTCCGAGCAGTACTTC	CASSPRDRYPSEQYF
-	TRBV6-5	TRBJ2-2	once	TGTGCCAGCAGTTACTTCGGGTACGGACAGTTCGGGGAGCTGTTTTTT	CASSYFGYGQFGELFF
-	TRBV2	TRBJ2-1	-	TGTGCCAGCAAAGAAGGCCCTTCGACTAGAGGGCCCGACAATGAGCAGTTCTTC	CASKEGPSTRGPDNEQFF
-	TRBV10-3	TRBJ2-5	-	TGTGCCATGTCGGGGGTTGGGGGGGAGACCCAGTACTTC	CAMSGVGGETQYF
-	TRBV5-4	TRBJ2-7	-	TGTGCCAGCAGCTCAAGGGGCGAGCAGTACTTC	CASSSRGEQYF
-	TRBV19	TRBJ2-3	-	TGTGCCAGTAGTTTCGGACATCTTCCAGATACGCAGTATTTT	CASSFGHLPDTQYF
TRBD2	TRBV30	TRBJ2-1	-	TGTGCCTGGAGTGTTGGGGGAGGGGCCTTCAATGAGCAGTTCTTC	CAWSVGGGAFNEQFF
-	TRBV11-2	TRBJ2-5	-	TGTGCCAGCAGCTTAGGACCCCACCCGGCCGGGGGAAAGGAGACCCAGTACTTC	CASSLGPHPAGGKETQYF
TRBD1	TRBV28	TRBJ2-7	few	TGTGCCACCGGTAGAACAGGGGGTTCTTACGAGCAGTACTTC	CATGRTGGSYEQYF
-	TRBV29-1	TRBJ2-7	-	TGCAGCGCGAGGCCCCGGGATTCCTACGAGCAGTACTTC	CSARPRDSYEQYF
-	TRBV7-9	TRBJ1-1	-	TGTGCCAGCAGCTTAGGGGGTGGGGGGTTGAACACTGAAGCTTTCTTT	CASSLGGGGLNTEAFF
TRBD1	TRBV10-3	TRBJ2-5	-	TGTGCCATCGGCCGGGACAGGGGGCACGAGACCCAGTACTTC	CAIGRDRGHETQYF
-	TRBV5-8	TRBJ2-1	-	TGTGCCAGCAGCTTGAAGGGACGGACACGGAGGGCGTATGAGCAGTTCTTC	CASSLKGRTRRAYEQFF
-	TRBV25-1	TRBJ2-3	-	TGTGCCAGCAGTGACAATCCCAGGGTGGATACGCAGTATTTT	CASSDNPRVDTQYF
-	TRBV29-1	TRBJ2-3	-	TGCAGCGTTGGGCCCACGCAGTCCACAGATACGCAGTATTTT	CSVGPTQSTDTQYF
TRBD1	TRBV27	TRBJ1-2	-	TGTGCCAGCAGCCGCCGGGACAGGGGGGACAACTATGGCTACACCTTC	CASSRRDRGDNYGYTF
-	TRBV30	TRBJ2-1	-	TGTGCCTGGAGTTCGGAGGACAATGAGCAGTTCTTC	CAWSSEDNEQFF
TRBD2	TRBV7-8	TRBJ2-1	-	TGTGCCAGCAGCTTAATTAGTTTTGCGGGAGGGTTCAATGAGCAGTTCTTC	CASSLISFAGGFNEQFF
-	TRBV27	TRBJ2-2	-	TGTGCCAGCAGAACTACAGGGTCGGACACCGGGGAGCTGTTTTTT	CASRTTGSDTGELFF
-	TRBV10-3	TRBJ1-5	-	TGTGCCGTCGGGGGGGGGCCCACTCAGCCCCAGCATTTT	CAVGGGPTQPQHF
TRBD2	TRBV30	TRBJ2-3	few	TGTGCCTGGAGTGTACTTAGCGGGAACACAGATACGCAGTATTTT	CAWSVLSGNTDTQYF
-	TRBV12-5	TRBJ2-7	once	TGTGCTAGTGCCGAGGCGACGTTGGGCTACGAGCAGTACTTC	CASAEATLGYEQYF
TRBD1	TRBV6-6	TRBJ1-5	-	TGTGCCAGCAGACGGGACAGGGATAGCAATCAGCCCCAGCATTTT	CASRRDRDSNQPQHF